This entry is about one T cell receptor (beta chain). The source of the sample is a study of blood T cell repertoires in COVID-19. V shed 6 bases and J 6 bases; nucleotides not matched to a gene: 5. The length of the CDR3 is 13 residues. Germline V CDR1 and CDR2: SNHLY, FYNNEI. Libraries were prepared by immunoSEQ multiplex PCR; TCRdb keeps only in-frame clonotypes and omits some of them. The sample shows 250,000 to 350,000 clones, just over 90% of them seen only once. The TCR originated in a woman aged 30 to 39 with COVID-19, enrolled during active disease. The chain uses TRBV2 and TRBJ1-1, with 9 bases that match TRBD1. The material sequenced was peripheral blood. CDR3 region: CASRGQGIPEAFF. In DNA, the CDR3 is TGTGCCAGCAGAGGACAGGGGATCCCTGAAGCTTTCTTT.